The text below deals with one T cell receptor beta chain. The antigen remains undetermined. Sequencing was performed with immunoSEQ multiplex PCR; in TCRdb, only in-frame clones are kept and a portion is missing. This table has approximately 180,000 clones, 80% to 90% appearing once. Germline CDR1 reads SGHRS; CDR2 reads YFSETQ. Trimming cost V 3 bases and J 4 bases, with 8 bases left between them. The CDR3 spans 13 residues. This entry belongs to a study of T cell responses to AZD1222 COVID-19 vaccine. The study's findings and limits: An increase in Spike-specific TCR breadth and depth was observed after two AZD1222 doses. Donors were largely white British and mainly female; clonal diversity was possibly underestimated. Baseline serology detected seropositivity in only 5 or 6 AZD1222 recipients.

This chain uses TRBV5-1 with TRBJ1-5, with D tentatively TRBD1 (5 bases). This TCR came from an adult who received the MenACWY meningococcal vaccine as a control. The specimen was peripheral blood, collected 28 days after the second dose of the MenACWY control vaccine. The CDR3 loop reads CASSSGLNQPQHF. For the CDR3, the DNA is TGCGCCAGCAGCTCGGGGCTTAATCAGCCCCAGCATTTT. The full variable domain, in which reference TRBV5-1 and TRBJ1-5 provide the parts outside the CDR3, is KAGVTQTPRYLIKTRGQQVTLSCSPISGHRSVSWYQQTPGQGLQFLFEYFSETQRNKGNFPGRFSGRQFSNSRSEMNVSTLELGDSALYLCASSSGLNQPQHFGDGTRLSIL.